These T cell receptor beta chains were read from a single sample in a study of T cell repertoires in aging, cancer and after chemotherapy. In TCRdb, the multiplex PCR reads were re-called with MiXCR into one record per CDR3 protein. The table includes just under 10,000 distinct CDR3 sequences, 30% to 35% detected once. Material for sequencing was blood. Source of these receptors: a human donor in good health. CDR3s include the opening cysteine and the closing phenylalanine or tryptophan. The D gene is left open where the match is weak. Size values are once, few and many counts, or a class for expanded clones, and some rows have none.

TRBD1	medium-sized	TRBV11-3	TRBJ2-1	CASSFGRGLDNEQFF	TGTGCCAGCAGCTTCGGCAGGGGGCTCGACAATGAGCAGTTCTTC
-	few	TRBV7-6	TRBJ2-1	CASSTVGLPEQFF	TGTGCCAGCAGCACAGTGGGACTGCCTGAGCAGTTCTTC
TRBD2	medium-sized	TRBV29-1	TRBJ2-1	CSVIRPGGEQFF	TGCAGCGTGATCCGGCCGGGAGGTGAGCAGTTCTTC
TRBD2	few	TRBV19	TRBJ2-7	CASSILAGTYEQYF	TGTGCCAGTAGTATTCTAGCGGGGACCTACGAGCAGTACTTC
-	-	TRBV19	TRBJ2-7	CASSIEGAGLYEQYF	TGTGCCAGTAGTATAGAAGGGGCGGGACTCTACGAGCAGTACTTC
TRBD1	few	TRBV30	TRBJ2-7	CAWTLDRGYEQYF	TGTGCCTGGACCTTGGACAGGGGATACGAGCAGTACTTC
TRBD1	once	TRBV28	TRBJ2-5	CASSNAGTGQETQYF	TGTGCCAGCAGCAACGCCGGGACAGGGCAAGAGACCCAGTACTTC
-	few	TRBV5-4	TRBJ1-5	CASSLAANQPQHF	TGTGCCAGCAGCTTGGCTGCTAATCAGCCCCAGCATTTT
TRBD1	medium-sized	TRBV11-3	TRBJ2-5	CASSLDLDRVKETQYF	TGTGCCAGCAGCCTCGATCTCGACAGGGTGAAAGAGACCCAGTACTTC
TRBD2	few	TRBV27	TRBJ2-1	CASSLSLLAGIPSYNEQFF	TGTGCCAGCAGTTTATCGTTACTAGCGGGAATCCCCTCCTACAATGAGCAGTTCTTC
TRBD2	-	TRBV6-1	TRBJ2-1	CASTGGTSGYNEQFF	TGTGCCAGCACAGGAGGGACTAGCGGTTACAATGAGCAGTTCTTC
-	-	TRBV5-1	TRBJ2-7	CASSLGGTATYEQYF	TGCGCCAGCAGCTTGGGAGGGACCGCGACCTACGAGCAGTACTTC
TRBD2	medium-sized	TRBV11-3	TRBJ2-3	CASSPRIAGDTDTQYF	TGTGCCAGCAGCCCCCGAATAGCGGGGGACACAGATACGCAGTATTTT
TRBD1	-	TRBV11-1	TRBJ2-5	CASSLNSGQGPQETQYF	TGTGCCAGCAGCTTAAATTCTGGACAGGGTCCCCAAGAGACCCAGTACTTC
-	few	TRBV19	TRBJ1-1	CASSPRGLNTEAFF	TGTGCCAGTAGTCCCCGGGGCCTCAACACTGAAGCTTTCTTT
-	few	TRBV11-3	TRBJ2-7	CASSVPWPSTVYEQYF	TGTGCCAGCTCCGTTCCCTGGCCGTCCACCGTATACGAGCAGTACTTC
-	few	TRBV5-4	TRBJ1-6	CASSTPYSPLHF	TGTGCCAGCAGCACCCCTTATTCACCCCTCCACTTT
TRBD2	-	TRBV5-4	TRBJ2-5	CASSPSGGAQETQYF	TGTGCCAGCAGCCCTAGCGGGGGGGCCCAAGAGACCCAGTACTTC
TRBD1	-	TRBV19	TRBJ2-7	CASSINQGVGEQYF	TGTGCCAGTAGTATAAATCAGGGGGTGGGCGAGCAGTACTTC
TRBD2	few	TRBV19	TRBJ2-5	CASSLTAGDQETQYF	TGTGCCAGTAGTCTTACCGCGGGGGACCAAGAGACCCAGTACTTC
TRBD1	few	TRBV27	TRBJ2-2	CASRGQGSTGELFF	TGTGCCAGCAGAGGACAGGGAAGTACCGGGGAGCTGTTTTTT
-	-	TRBV15	TRBJ2-2	CATSRDRKRTGELFF	TGTGCCACCAGCAGAGACCGAAAGAGGACCGGGGAGCTGTTTTTT
-	-	TRBV11-3	TRBJ2-7	CASSPAGTYEQYF	TGTGCCAGCAGCCCGGCGGGGACCTACGAGCAGTACTTC
-	few	TRBV10-3	TRBJ2-7	CAIRQSSLGEQYF	TGTGCCATCAGACAGAGTTCCCTTGGGGAGCAGTACTTC
TRBD1	-	TRBV5-1	TRBJ2-7	CASSLTGEAYEQYF	TGCGCCAGCAGCTTAACAGGGGAAGCCTACGAGCAGTACTTC
-	few	TRBV27	TRBJ1-1	CASRGIRGVRPTEAFF	TGTGCCAGCAGAGGGATAAGGGGGGTCCGACCCACTGAAGCTTTCTTT
-	few	TRBV6-2/TRBV6-3	TRBJ1-2	CASSSAEAGGYTF	TGTGCCAGCAGTTCAGCAGAGGCGGGAGGCTACACCTTC
TRBD1	few	TRBV27	TRBJ1-4	CASSFRTPRDRAEKLFF	TGTGCCAGCAGTTTCAGAACCCCGAGGGACAGGGCTGAAAAACTGTTTTTT
-	few	TRBV30	TRBJ2-7	CAWSVRVDDEQYF	TGTGCCTGGAGTGTACGGGTCGACGACGAGCAGTACTTC
-	few	TRBV19	TRBJ1-2	CASSAGQRSYGYTF	TGTGCCAGTAGTGCCGGACAGCGAAGCTATGGCTACACCTTC
-	-	TRBV6-6	TRBJ1-2	CASSESGRYGYTF	TGTGCCAGCAGTGAGTCAGGGCGCTATGGCTACACCTTC
-	few	TRBV5-6	TRBJ1-5	CASSSWSPNQPQHF	TGTGCCAGCAGCTCCTGGAGTCCAAATCAGCCCCAGCATTTT